This paragraph reports one T cell receptor (beta chain). In the authors' workflow: Nucleated cell number was recorded as an estimate derived from reference gene primer amplification. Method: immunoSEQ multiplex PCR; TCRdb's copy keeps in-frame clones and lacks some. V and J calls and clone size come straight from that table; D and trimming were deduced from the DNA. Altogether more than 90,000 clones are present, under 80% being singletons, with the ten largest covering around 2.5%. The germline V gene has CDR1 LNHDA and CDR2 SQIVND (reference sequence). The CDR3 is made up of 16 amino acids. V was clipped by 5 bases and J by 6 bases; unmatched bases: 9. The data stem from a study of blood T cell repertoires in COVID-19. Study details: Samples taken during acute and convalescent COVID-19 were collected in the United States, Italy and Spain. T cells, B-cell-depleted T cells, or PBMCs supplied cDNA or gDNA.

This sequence joins TRBV19 and TRBJ2-1; 11 bases align to TRBD2. Sequencing used peripheral blood. This TCR was recovered from a man over 45 with acute or convalescent COVID-19. CDR3: CASSHIPGLAVNEQFF. The CDR3 nucleotides are TGTGCCAGTAGTCACATCCCGGGACTAGCGGTCAATGAGCAGTTCTTC. Using reference TRBV19 and TRBJ2-1 for the parts outside the CDR3, the full variable domain is DGGITQSPKYLFRKEGQNVTLSCEQNLNHDAMYWYRQDPGQGLRLIYYSQIVNDFQKGDIAEGYSVSREKKESFPLTVTSAQKNPTAFYLCASSHIPGLAVNEQFFGPGTRLTVL.